These 10 T cell receptor beta chains originate from one sample sequenced in a study of cytomegalovirus exposure and HLA in healthy donors (TCRdb year 2017). Library generation was performed with the immunoSEQ multiplex PCR assay. For the multiplex PCR, a mixture combining 60 forward primers for TCR Vbeta segments and 13 reverse primers for TCR Jbeta segments was used. The table was pulled from immuneACCESS by TCRdb, which kept in-frame rearrangements only. Such tables lose some clones; where checked, under half of the loss comes from unresolved V genes, and the rest has no known cause. This sample comprises around 140,000 clones, 60% to 80% of them detected only once. The ten largest account for about 1% of the sample. The sequenced sample was PBMCs. These receptors were obtained from a woman in her fifties or sixties in good health and CMV-seronegative.

The chain combines TRBV11-3 with TRBJ2-2, with 7 nucleotides matching TRBD1. This CDR3 has 14 residues. Germline V lookup: CDR1 SGHNT, CDR2 YENEEA. J lost 3 bases, V lost 2 bases, and 0 bases had no gene match. The CDR3 sequence: CASSLQGDTGELFF. The CDR3 coding sequence is TGTGCCAGCAGCTTACAGGGGGACACCGGGGAGCTGTTTTTT.

This chain joins TRBV19 and TRBJ1-5; D is possibly TRBD1 (6 bases). V dropped 3 bases and J dropped 4 bases, with 10 bases sitting between them. This CDR3 has 14 residues. The V gene's germline CDR1 is LNHDA and CDR2 SQIVND (reference sequence). CDR3 DNA: TGTGCCAGTAGTATGGGGGGGCGTAATCAGCCCCAGCATTTT. It translates to CASSMGGRNQPQHF.

The chain recombines TRBV29-1 with TRBJ2-5; D is undetermined. This CDR3 contains 10 residues. Germline lookup yields CDR1 SQVTM and CDR2 ANQGSEA. V was shortened by 3 bases and J by 3 bases, with 2 bases between the two germline ends. In DNA form, the CDR3 reads TGCAGCGTTGACGAAGAGACCCAGTACTTC. This translates into CSVDEETQYF.

V gene TRBV5-1 combines with J gene TRBJ1-3, with D hard to call. Deletions cut 2 bases from V and 0 bases from J, with 9 bases between. This CDR3 spans 15 amino acids. The germline V gene encodes CDR1 SGHRS and CDR2 YFSETQ. CDR3 nucleotides: TGCGCCAGCAGCTTCGCACAGAGCTCTGGAAACACCATATATTTT. Protein: CASSFAQSSGNTIYF.

This chain joins TRBV2 and TRBJ2-1; TRBD1 aligns across 9 bases. Germline CDR1 SNHLY, CDR2 FYNNEI. This CDR3 comprises 15 residues. The ends lost 9 bases at V and 3 bases at J; junction bases unmatched: 9. This CDR3 reads CARWRPGQGYNEQFF. The CDR3 DNA reads as TGTGCCAGATGGAGACCGGGACAGGGCTACAATGAGCAGTTCTTC.

The chain combines TRBV27 with TRBJ1-5; the match to TRBD1 covers 8 bases. From germline, CDR1 is MNHEY and CDR2 SMNVEV (reference sequence). J was trimmed by 2 bases and V by 5 bases; bases with no gene match: 5. The CDR3 runs to 15 residues. CDR3 region: CASSLDRGGNQPQHF. CDR3 DNA: TGTGCCAGCAGTCTCGACAGGGGTGGCAATCAGCCCCAGCATTTT.

The rearrangement uses TRBV7-2 and TRBJ2-1; D possibly corresponds to TRBD2 (5 bases). The V gene lost 0 bases and the J gene lost 13 bases, with 13 bases spanning the gap. This CDR3 region has 13 residues. CDR1 is SGHTA, CDR2 FQGNSA, per germline. The CDR3 region has the DNA TGTGCCAGCAGCTTAGCCGGACTGGGCGGCCAGTTCTTC. Protein sequence: CASSLAGLGGQFF. The entire variable domain, with the rest obtained from reference TRBV7-2 and TRBJ2-1, is as follows: GAGVSQSPSNKVTEKGKDVELRCDPISGHTALYWYRQSLGQGLEFLIYFQGNSAPDKSGLPSDRFSAERTGGSVSTLTIQRTQQEDSAVYLCASSLAGLGGQFFGPGTRLTVL.

This rearrangement joins TRBV15 to TRBJ2-3; TRBD2 matches at 11 bases. Trimming took 1 base from V and 3 from J; bases not matched to a gene: 6. Germline-derived CDR1 and CDR2 are LNHNV and YYDKDF (reference sequence). The length of the CDR3 is 17 residues. The CDR3 coding sequence is TGTGCCACCAGCAGAGTAACTAGCGGGAGAGGTACAGATACGCAGTATTTT. It yields the protein CATSRVTSGRGTDTQYF.

The chain is built from TRBV18 and TRBJ1-2, with D unclear. The germline V gene encodes CDR1 KGHSH and CDR2 LQKENI. CDR3 length equals 13 residues. Deletions cut 2 bases from V and 2 bases from J, with 6 bases between. The CDR3 DNA sequence: TGTGCCAGCTCACCAGGGCTCAACTATGGCTACACCTTC. It is translated as CASSPGLNYGYTF.

The chain is built from TRBV30 and TRBJ1-5; tentatively, D is TRBD1 (5 bases). CDR3 size: 13 residues. Trimming cost V 4 bases and J 4 bases, with 11 bases left between them. Germline V lookup: CDR1 GTSNPN, CDR2 SVGIG (reference sequence). CDR3 region: CAWTAGNNQPQHF. CDR3 nucleotide sequence: TGTGCCTGGACGGCAGGGAATAATCAGCCCCAGCATTTT.